The sequence of this T cell receptor beta chain was determined in a study of cytomegalovirus exposure and HLA in healthy donors. General observations from the study: Highly shared sequence variants in one cluster were likely a sequencing artifact.

Participants comprised healthy donors of bone marrow. Both 60 Vbeta primers and 13 Jbeta primers went into the PCR. Data came from immunoSEQ multiplex PCR; TCRdb stores just in-frame clones and leaves some out. This repertoire shows 100,000 or so clones, around 72% found once; its top ten account for about 5.8%. V was pared by 9 bases and J by 0 bases, with 14 bases between. The CDR3 has 15 residues. Per the germline V gene, CDR1 is LNHDA and CDR2 is SQIVND (reference sequence). A note on this clone: The antigen is unknown.

The sample was PBMCs. The V call is TRBV19, the J call TRBJ1-4, with D possibly TRBD1 on 5 matching bases. The receptor was derived from a male donor in good health and CMV-seronegative. The CDR3 spells CASTGLHATNEKLFF. CDR3 DNA: TGTGCCAGCACGGGACTCCACGCAACTAATGAAAAACTGTTTTTT.